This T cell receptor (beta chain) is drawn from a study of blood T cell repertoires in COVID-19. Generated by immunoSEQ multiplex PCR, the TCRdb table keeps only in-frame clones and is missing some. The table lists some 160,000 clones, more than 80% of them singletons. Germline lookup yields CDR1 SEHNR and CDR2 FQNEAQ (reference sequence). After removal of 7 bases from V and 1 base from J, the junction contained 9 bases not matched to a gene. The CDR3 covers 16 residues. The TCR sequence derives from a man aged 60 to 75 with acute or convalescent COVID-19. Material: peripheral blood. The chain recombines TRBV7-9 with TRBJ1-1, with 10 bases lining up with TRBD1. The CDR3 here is CASNPGDRGPNTEAFF. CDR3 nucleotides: TGTGCCAGCAACCCGGGGGACAGGGGCCCGAACACTGAAGCTTTCTTT. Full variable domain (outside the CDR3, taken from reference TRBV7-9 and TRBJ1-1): DTGVSQNPRHKITKRGQNVTFRCDPISEHNRLYWYRQTLGQGPEFLTYFQNEAQLEKSRLLSDRFSAERPKGSFSTLEIQRTEQGDSAMYLCASNPGDRGPNTEAFFGQGTRLTVV.